Below, 22 T cell receptor beta chains from the same sample are listed, as sequenced in a study of beta chain features in type 1 diabetes. Overall study findings and caveats: TCRB CDR3 length was moderately but significantly reduced in all four CD4+ subsets of Type 1 diabetes patients.

Expressed TCRB transcripts were sequenced because the entire RNA isolate underwent reverse transcription. Assay used: immunoSEQ multiplex PCR; TCRdb lists only in-frame clones, some missing. Counted here are over 200,000 clones, under 13% occurring once; the ten biggest clones make up about 0.018%. These receptors have no identified antigens. Sample: naive CD4+ T cells from blood. The receptors derive from a man aged 25 to 40 with type 1 diabetes.

The CDR3 DNA reads TGTGCCACCAGCAGAGTAAGGGGACTAGACACAGATACGCAGTATTTT. Protein: CATSRVRGLDTDTQYF. V and J are TRBV15 and TRBJ2-3, with 8 bases matching TRBD2. The CDR3 length is 16 residues. Germline trimming cut 1 base from V and 2 bases from J; bases unmatched to any gene: 5. Germline V gene sequence: CDR1 LNHNV, CDR2 YYDKDF (reference sequence).

In its sample, this clone was seen a few times. The chain recombines TRBV19 with TRBJ1-5; D unresolved. The V gene's germline CDR1 is LNHDA and CDR2 SQIVND (reference sequence). This CDR3 contains 14 residues. Trimming left V 5 bases short and J 2 bases short, with 10 bases between. This CDR3 is CASSPRFGNQPQHF. CDR3 nucleotides: TGTGCCAGTAGTCCGAGGTTTGGCAATCAGCCCCAGCATTTT.

The rearrangement uses TRBV25-1 and TRBJ2-1; 12 positions match TRBD2. CDR3 length equals 14 residues. Trimming cost V 5 bases and J 6 bases; bases outside gene matches: 2. CDR1 is MGHDK and CDR2 is SYGVNS in the germline V gene. CDR3 in DNA: TGTGCCAGCAGTCTAGCGGGGGGGCTCAATGAGCAGTTCTTC. It codes for CASSLAGGLNEQFF.

The chain joins TRBV6-4 to TRBJ1-1; weak D call: TRBD1 (5 bases). Per the germline V gene, CDR1 is MRHNA and CDR2 is SNTAGT. Trimming left V 6 bases short and J 2 bases short, with 10 bases between. The CDR3 sequence is 13 residues long. CDR3 nucleotides: TGTGCCAGCAGCATTGACAGAAACACTGAAGCTTTCTTT. As protein: CASSIDRNTEAFF.

V is TRBV7-9 and J is TRBJ1-1; the D gene is possibly TRBD1 (5 bases). Trimming cost V 3 bases and J 3 bases, with 11 bases left between them. Germline CDR1 and CDR2: SEHNR and FQNEAQ (reference sequence). CDR3 length equals 14 residues. The CDR3 region has the DNA TGTGCCAGCAGCTTGGGGGGAGTAGACACTGAAGCTTTCTTT. This translates into CASSLGGVDTEAFF.

The chain couples TRBV4-2 to TRBJ2-5; 16 bases align to TRBD2. The J segment lost 5 bases and the V segment lost 3 bases, leaving 6 bases of the junction unmatched. Germline V gives CDR1 LGHNA, CDR2 YNFKEQ. The CDR3 consists of 17 residues. DNA for the CDR3: TGTGCCAGCAGCCATCAAGGGACTAGCGGGGGGGCTGAGACCCAGTACTTC. Translated: CASSHQGTSGGAETQYF.

This chain uses TRBV9 with TRBJ2-5; 13 nucleotides match TRBD2. Losses at the gene ends were 4 bases for V and 5 bases for J; bases not matched to a gene: 11. CDR3 length: 17 amino acids. The V gene's germline CDR1 is SGDLS and CDR2 YYNGEE. CDR3 sequence reads: CASSLGTSGNLRETQYF. The CDR3 DNA follows: TGTGCCAGCAGCTTAGGGACTAGCGGGAATCTTCGGGAGACCCAGTACTTC.

A few counts support this clone. The rearrangement joins TRBV25-1 to TRBJ1-4; tentative D call: TRBD1 (5 bases). The V gene's germline CDR1 is MGHDK and CDR2 SYGVNS. V was shortened by 4 bases and J by 8 bases, with 8 bases between the two germline ends. The CDR3 totals 12 residues. Here the CDR3 DNA reads TGTGCCAGCAGTGCGCCAGGGGAAAAACTGTTTTTT. It is translated as CASSAPGEKLFF.

This clone was picked up a small number of times. J is TRBJ1-1 and V is TRBV30, with D unclear. V lost 3 bases, J lost 6 bases, and 8 bases lay in between. Germline V gives CDR1 GTSNPN, CDR2 SVGIG (reference sequence). The CDR3 extends over 11 amino acids. The DNA of the CDR3 is TGTGCCTGGAGCGTGGGCGCTGAAGCTTTCTTT. It yields the protein CAWSVGAEAFF.

The chain couples TRBV1 to TRBJ2-1; the D call TRBD2 from the table was never checked on the DNA. TRBV1 is described as a pseudogene. The CDR3 sequence is 17 residues long. The CDR3 region has the DNA TGCACCAGCAGCCAAGATGGTCTAGCGGGAGTCTACAATGAGCAGTTCTTC. Protein sequence: CTSSQDGLAGVYNEQFF.

V is TRBV27 and J is TRBJ1-2, with D tentatively TRBD1 (6 bases). The germline CDR1 and CDR2 sequences are MNHEY and SMNVEV (reference sequence). The CDR3 length is 12 residues. V dropped 5 bases and J dropped 9 bases, with 13 bases sitting between them. CDR3 in amino acids: CASSHPRGSYTF. For the CDR3, the DNA is TGTGCCAGCAGTCACCCGAGGGGGAGCTACACCTTC.

In its sample, this clone was seen a few times. The chain employs TRBV5-6 and TRBJ1-5, with D hard to call. This CDR3 is 15 amino acids long. The germline gives CDR1 SGHDT, CDR2 YYEEEE. Trimming took off 2 bases at V and 1 base at J, with 10 bases between the two ends. The CDR3 spells CASSFGLTSNQPQHF. The CDR3 nucleotides are TGTGCCAGCAGCTTCGGTCTCACCAGCAATCAGCCCCAGCATTTT.

This clone appeared a few times. The CDR3 DNA is TGTGCCAGCAGCACAGGACAGGGGACCAACTATGGCTACACCTTC. Translation: CASSTGQGTNYGYTF. This chain connects TRBV9 to TRBJ1-2; the match to TRBD1 covers 9 bases. The CDR3 totals 15 residues. V trimming: 4 bases; J trimming: 2 bases; junction bases outside the gene matches: 6. Germline values: CDR1 SGDLS, CDR2 YYNGEE.

The gene calls are TRBV27 and TRBJ1-6; no clear D gene. V lost 6 bases to trimming and J lost 8 bases, with 8 bases between them. CDR1 is MNHEY, CDR2 SMNVEV, per germline (reference sequence). This CDR3 has 12 amino acids. CDR3 protein: CASRLGHSPLHF. CDR3 bases: TGTGCCAGCAGACTAGGGCATTCACCCCTCCACTTT.

This clone was seen only once. The chain joins TRBV6-6 to TRBJ1-1; TRBD1 might be the D (6 bases). V lost 6 bases and J 5 bases, leaving 16 bases between the germline ends. The length of the CDR3 is 14 residues. CDR1 and CDR2 from the germline V gene are MNHNY and SVGAGI (reference sequence). CDR3 in amino acids: CASSRTPGETEAFF. The DNA for the CDR3 is TGTGCCAGCAGCAGAACCCCAGGGGAAACTGAAGCTTTCTTT.

The CDR3 nucleotides are TGTGCCTGGAGTGTACCAGGGGCGTATAGCAATCAGCCCCAGCATTTT. It specifies CAWSVPGAYSNQPQHF. The V and J genes are TRBV30 and TRBJ1-5, with D possibly TRBD1 on 6 matching bases. This CDR3 is 16 amino acids long. CDR1 is GTSNPN and CDR2 is SVGIG in the germline V gene (reference sequence). Trimming cost V 0 bases and J 0 bases, with 12 bases left between them.

The rearrangement links TRBV2 to TRBJ1-2; D is undetermined. Per the germline V gene, CDR1 is SNHLY and CDR2 is FYNNEI. V was pared by 7 bases and J by 5 bases, with 14 bases between. The CDR3 sequence is 13 residues long. This chain's CDR3 is CASTREPAYGYTF. CDR3 coding DNA: TGTGCCAGCACCCGGGAGCCAGCATATGGCTACACCTTC.

The rearrangement joins TRBV6-5 to TRBJ2-7, with a tentative D call TRBD1 (6 bases). The CDR3 is 14 residues long. In germline, CDR1 is MNHEY, CDR2 SVGAGI. The V and J ends lost 6 bases and 0 bases respectively, with 12 bases between them. The CDR3 nucleotides read TGTGCCAGCAGCCTCGACAGGATCTCCTACGAGCAGTACTTC. This encodes CASSLDRISYEQYF.

This clone has only a few counts. This chain uses TRBV27 with TRBJ1-5, with 8 nucleotides matching TRBD1. The germline gives CDR1 MNHEY, CDR2 SMNVEV (reference sequence). There are 14 residues in the CDR3. The J segment lost 2 bases and the V segment lost 4 bases, leaving 1 base of the junction unmatched. The CDR3 DNA follows: TGTGCCAGCAGTTCGGGACAGGGCAATCAGCCCCAGCATTTT. Amino acid sequence: CASSSGQGNQPQHF.

This rearrangement joins TRBV5-4 to TRBJ2-7, with a possible D match to TRBD1 (6 bases). This CDR3 contains 13 residues. Trimming stripped 1 base from V and 6 bases from J, with 11 bases between. Germline V CDR1 and CDR2: SGHNT, YYREEE (reference sequence). The DNA of the CDR3 is TGTGCCAGCAGCTTGCTGTTAGGGGGCGAGCAGTACTTC. Encoded protein: CASSLLLGGEQYF.

This clone was observed a handful of times. The chain links TRBV2 to TRBJ2-1; 8 nucleotides match TRBD1. The CDR3 sequence is 11 residues long. The germline V gene has CDR1 SNHLY and CDR2 FYNNEI. After removal of 11 bases from V and 12 bases from J, the junction contained 9 bases not matched to a gene. The CDR3 DNA reads TGTGCCGCTCAGGGGGCTGGGGGGCAGTTCTTC. Translating gives CAAQGAGGQFF.

CDR3 region: CASRPRTGNYGYTF. DNA of the CDR3: TGTGCCAGCAGGCCCCGGACAGGGAACTATGGCTACACCTTC. This chain joins TRBV2 and TRBJ1-2; 8 bases align to TRBD1. From germline, CDR1 is SNHLY and CDR2 FYNNEI. J gave up 2 bases and V 6 bases, and 5 bases lay outside the gene matches. This CDR3 has 14 amino acids.